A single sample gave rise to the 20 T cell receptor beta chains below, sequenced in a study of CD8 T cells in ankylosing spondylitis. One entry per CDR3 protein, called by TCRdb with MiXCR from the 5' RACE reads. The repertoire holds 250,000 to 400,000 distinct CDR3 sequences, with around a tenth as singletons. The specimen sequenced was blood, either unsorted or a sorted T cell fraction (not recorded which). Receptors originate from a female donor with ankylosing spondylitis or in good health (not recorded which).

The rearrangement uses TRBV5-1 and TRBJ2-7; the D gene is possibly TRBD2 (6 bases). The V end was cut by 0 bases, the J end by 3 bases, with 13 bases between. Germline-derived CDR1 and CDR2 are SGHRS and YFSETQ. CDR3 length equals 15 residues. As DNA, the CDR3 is TGCGCCAGCAGCTTGGCCGCGGGACGAGGCTACGAGCAGTACTTC. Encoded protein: CASSLAAGRGYEQYF.

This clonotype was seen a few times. This chain's CDR3 is CASSRGLASYEQYF. CDR3 nucleotides: TGCGCCAGCAGCAGGGGGCTAGCGTCCTACGAGCAGTACTTC. The gene calls are TRBV5-1 and TRBJ2-7; the D gene is possibly TRBD1 (7 bases). V was trimmed by 4 bases and J by 1 base, leaving 12 bases between them. The CDR3 covers 14 residues. From germline, CDR1 is SGHRS and CDR2 YFSETQ.

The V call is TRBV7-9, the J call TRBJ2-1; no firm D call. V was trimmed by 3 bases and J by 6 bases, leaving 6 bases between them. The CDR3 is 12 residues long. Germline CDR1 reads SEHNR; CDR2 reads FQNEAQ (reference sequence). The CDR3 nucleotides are TGTGCCAGCAGCTTCCATCGCAATGAGCAGTTCTTC. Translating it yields CASSFHRNEQFF.

CDR3 loop: CALGTGAEKLFF. CDR3 nucleotides: TGTGCCCTGGGGACAGGGGCGGAAAAACTGTTTTTT. The rearrangement uses TRBV30 and TRBJ1-4; 10 bases are a match to TRBD1. Per germline, CDR1 GTSNPN and CDR2 SVGIG (reference sequence). The trim removed 8 bases at V and 8 bases at J, leaving 5 bases unmatched. This CDR3 is built from 12 residues.

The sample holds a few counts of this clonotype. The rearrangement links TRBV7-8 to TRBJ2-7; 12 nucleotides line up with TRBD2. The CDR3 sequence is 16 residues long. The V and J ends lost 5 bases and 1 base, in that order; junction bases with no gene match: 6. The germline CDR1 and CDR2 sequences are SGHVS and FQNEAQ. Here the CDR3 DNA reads TGTGCCAGCAGCCCGGGACTAGCGGGTTTATCCTACGAGCAGTACTTC. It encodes CASSPGLAGLSYEQYF.

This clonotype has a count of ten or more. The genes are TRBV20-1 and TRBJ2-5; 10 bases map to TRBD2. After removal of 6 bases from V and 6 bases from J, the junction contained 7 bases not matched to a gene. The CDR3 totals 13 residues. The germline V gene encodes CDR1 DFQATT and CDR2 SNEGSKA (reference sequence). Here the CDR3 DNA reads TGCAGTGCAGAGGGACTAGCGATGAAGACCCAGTACTTC. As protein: CSAEGLAMKTQYF.

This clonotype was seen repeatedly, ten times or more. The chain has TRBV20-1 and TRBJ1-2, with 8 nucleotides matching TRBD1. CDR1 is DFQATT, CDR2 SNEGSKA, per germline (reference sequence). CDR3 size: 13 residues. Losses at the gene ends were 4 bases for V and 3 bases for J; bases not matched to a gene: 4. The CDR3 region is CSAIQTGDYGYTF. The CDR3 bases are TGCAGTGCTATCCAGACAGGGGACTATGGCTACACCTTC.

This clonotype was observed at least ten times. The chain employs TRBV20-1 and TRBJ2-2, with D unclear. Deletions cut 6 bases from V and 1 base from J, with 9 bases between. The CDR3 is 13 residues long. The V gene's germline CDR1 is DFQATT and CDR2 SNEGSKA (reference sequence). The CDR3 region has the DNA TGCAGTGCGACTCGAAGGAACACCGGGGAGCTGTTTTTT. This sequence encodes CSATRRNTGELFF.

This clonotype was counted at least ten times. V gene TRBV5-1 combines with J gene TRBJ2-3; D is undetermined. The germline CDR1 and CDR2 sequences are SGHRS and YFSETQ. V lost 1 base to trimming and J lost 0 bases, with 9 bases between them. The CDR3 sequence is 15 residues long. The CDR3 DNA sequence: TGCGCCAGCAGCTTGATGATTCAAAGCACAGATACGCAGTATTTT. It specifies CASSLMIQSTDTQYF.

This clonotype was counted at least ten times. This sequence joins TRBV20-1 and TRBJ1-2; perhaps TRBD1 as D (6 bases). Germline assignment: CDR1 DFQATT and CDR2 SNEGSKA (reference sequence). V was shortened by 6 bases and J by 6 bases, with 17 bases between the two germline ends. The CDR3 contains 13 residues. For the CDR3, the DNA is TGCAGTGCCCGAAGGGACATAACTGATGGCTACACCTTC. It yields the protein CSARRDITDGYTF.

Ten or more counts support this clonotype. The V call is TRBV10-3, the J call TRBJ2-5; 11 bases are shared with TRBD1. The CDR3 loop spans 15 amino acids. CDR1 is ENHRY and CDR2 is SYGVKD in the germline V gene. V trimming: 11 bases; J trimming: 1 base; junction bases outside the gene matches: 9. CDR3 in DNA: TGTGCCGCAGGACAGGGGGCGAAAATCCAAGAGACCCAGTACTTC. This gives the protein CAAGQGAKIQETQYF.

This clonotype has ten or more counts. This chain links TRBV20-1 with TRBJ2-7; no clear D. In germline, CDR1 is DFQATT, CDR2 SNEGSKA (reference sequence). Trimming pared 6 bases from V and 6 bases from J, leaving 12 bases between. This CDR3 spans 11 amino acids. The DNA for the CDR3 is TGCAGTGCGGATGTAGTAGGCGAGCAGTACTTC. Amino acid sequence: CSADVVGEQYF.

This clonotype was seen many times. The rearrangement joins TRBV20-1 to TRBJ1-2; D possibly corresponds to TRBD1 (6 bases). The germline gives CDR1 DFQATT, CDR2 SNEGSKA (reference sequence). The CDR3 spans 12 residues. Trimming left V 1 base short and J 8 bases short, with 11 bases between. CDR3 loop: CSARVGGGGYTF. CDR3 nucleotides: TGCAGTGCTAGAGTTGGGGGCGGAGGCTACACCTTC.

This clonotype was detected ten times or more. In DNA, the CDR3 is TGTGCCAGCAGTTCGACGAGACCTACTAGCGGGGGGGCCGATGAGCAGTTCTTC. Its translation: CASSSTRPTSGGADEQFF. This chain links TRBV6-2 or TRBV6-3 with TRBJ2-1; 13 bases line up with TRBD2. The CDR3 has 18 residues. V was pared by 4 bases and J by 8 bases, with 14 bases of the junction left unmatched. Per germline, CDR1 MNHEY and CDR2 SVGEGT.

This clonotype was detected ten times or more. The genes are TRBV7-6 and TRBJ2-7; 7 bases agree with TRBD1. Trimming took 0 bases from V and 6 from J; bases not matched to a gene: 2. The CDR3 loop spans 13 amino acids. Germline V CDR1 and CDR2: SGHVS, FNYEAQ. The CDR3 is CASSLAQGSEQYF. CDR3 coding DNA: TGTGCCAGCAGCTTAGCACAGGGGTCCGAGCAGTACTTC.

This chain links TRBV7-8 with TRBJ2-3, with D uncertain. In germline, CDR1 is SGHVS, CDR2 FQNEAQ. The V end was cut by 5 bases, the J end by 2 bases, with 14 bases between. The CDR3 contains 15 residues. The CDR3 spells CASSPAGPYTDTQYF. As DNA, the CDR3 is TGTGCCAGCAGCCCAGCCGGTCCTTACACAGATACGCAGTATTTT.

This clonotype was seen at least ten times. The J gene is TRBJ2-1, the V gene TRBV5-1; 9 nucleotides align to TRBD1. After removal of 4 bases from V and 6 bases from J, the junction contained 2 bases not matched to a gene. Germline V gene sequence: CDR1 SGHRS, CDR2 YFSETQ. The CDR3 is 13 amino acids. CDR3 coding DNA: TGCGCCAGCAGCCCGGGACAGGGCAATGAGCAGTTCTTC. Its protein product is CASSPGQGNEQFF.

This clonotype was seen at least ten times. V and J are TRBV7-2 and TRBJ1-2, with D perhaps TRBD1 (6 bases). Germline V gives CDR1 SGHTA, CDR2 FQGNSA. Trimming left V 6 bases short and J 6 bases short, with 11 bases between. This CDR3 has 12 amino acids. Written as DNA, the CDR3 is TGTGCCAGCAGACAGGGAACACATGGCTACACCTTC. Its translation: CASRQGTHGYTF.

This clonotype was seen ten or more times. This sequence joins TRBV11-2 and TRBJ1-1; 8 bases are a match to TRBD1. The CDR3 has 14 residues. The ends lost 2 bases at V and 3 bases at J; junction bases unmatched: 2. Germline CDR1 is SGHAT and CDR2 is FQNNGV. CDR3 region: CASSLHRGDTEAFF. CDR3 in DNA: TGTGCCAGCAGCTTACACAGGGGGGACACTGAAGCTTTCTTT.

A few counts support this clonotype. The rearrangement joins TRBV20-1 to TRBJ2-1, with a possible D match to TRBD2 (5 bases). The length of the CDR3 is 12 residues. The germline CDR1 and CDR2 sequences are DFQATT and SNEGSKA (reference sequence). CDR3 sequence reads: CSPRASKNEQFF. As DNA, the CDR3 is TGCAGCCCTCGGGCTAGCAAGAATGAGCAGTTCTTC.